The T cell receptor (beta chain) described here comes from a study of blood T cell repertoires in COVID-19. Study-level information: From the United States, Italy and Spain came samples of acute and convalescent COVID-19.

The CDR3 is 14 amino acids. Trimming took off 0 bases at V and 4 bases at J, with 9 bases between the two ends. The germline CDR1 and CDR2 sequences are LGHDT and YNNKEL (reference sequence). Authors' data handling: It was from reference gene primer amplification that nucleated cell counts were estimated. Generated by immunoSEQ multiplex PCR, the TCRdb table keeps only in-frame clones and is missing some. V, J and clone size are taken as reported in that table, and D and trimming were inferred from the DNA itself. Among 250,000 or so clones listed, roughly 86% were seen once. This chain joins TRBV3-1 (or the pseudogene TRBV3-2) and TRBJ2-5, with D maybe TRBD2 (5 bases). The clonotype comes from a woman younger than 45 with acute or convalescent COVID-19. The source material was peripheral blood. CDR3 sequence: CASSQDASLETQYF. CDR3 nucleotides: TGTGCCAGCAGCCAAGACGCTAGCTTAGAGACCCAGTACTTC.